The rows below give T cell receptor beta chains drawn from one sample of a study of blood T cells in healthy people across ages. TCRdb reanalysed the 5' RACE reads using MiXCR and keeps one entry per CDR3 protein. The sample has roughly 680,000 distinct CDR3 sequences, about 21% seen once; the top ten hold 3% to 4%. Material: blood. These receptors originate from a man between 65 and 85 years old in good health. Both conserved end residues are part of each CDR3. The D gene is left open where the match is weak. Where a row states a size, it is once, few, many or the class of an expanded clone; other rows omit it.

clone_size | j_call | d_call | v_call | cdr3_aa | cdr3_nt
. | TRBJ2-1 | TRBD2 | TRBV20-1 | CSASRTSGMSSYNEQFF | TGCAGTGCTAGTAGGACTAGCGGCATGAGCTCCTACAATGAGCAGTTCTTC
few | TRBJ2-2 | TRBD1 | TRBV14 | CASSQDGTVTGELFF | TGTGCCAGCAGCCAAGATGGGACAGTCACCGGGGAGCTGTTTTTT
. | TRBJ2-7 | TRBD2 | TRBV20-1 | CSASRPSGGSSYEQYF | TGCAGTGCTAGTAGGCCTAGCGGGGGATCCTCCTACGAGCAGTACTTC
. | TRBJ2-3 | . | TRBV30 | CAWQATSDTQYF | TGTGCCTGGCAAGCGACCTCAGATACGCAGTATTTT
few | TRBJ2-1 | . | TRBV14 | CASSQDRLPNEQFF | TGTGCCAGCAGCCAAGATCGGCTCCCCAATGAGCAGTTCTTC
. | TRBJ2-7 | TRBD1 | TRBV27 | CASSQDRVGSEQYF | TGTGCCAGCAGTCAAGACAGGGTGGGTAGCGAGCAGTACTTC
few | TRBJ2-7 | . | TRBV12-3/TRBV12-4 | CASSKDSSYEQYF | TGTGCCAGCAGTAAGGACAGCTCCTACGAGCAGTACTTC
. | TRBJ2-5 | TRBD2 | TRBV20-1 | CSARQGLPSGTQYF | TGCAGTGCTAGGCAGGGACTACCTTCGGGGACCCAGTACTTC
few | TRBJ2-4 | . | TRBV7-9 | CASSLSISKNIQYF | TGTGCCAGCAGCCTCAGCATCTCCAAAAACATTCAGTACTTC
many | TRBJ1-4 | TRBD1 | TRBV20-1 | CSARNRGYANEKLFF | TGCAGTGCTAGAAACAGGGGGTATGCTAATGAAAAACTGTTTTTT
many | TRBJ2-7 | TRBD1 | TRBV28 | CASSLPDRGRDEQYF | TGTGCCAGCAGTCTCCCGGACAGGGGGCGCGACGAGCAGTACTTC
few | TRBJ2-4 | TRBD2 | TRBV18 | CASSPTSGSAKNIQYF | TGTGCCAGCTCACCCACTAGCGGATCAGCCAAAAACATTCAGTACTTC
many | TRBJ2-5 | . | TRBV25-1 | CASSALAKQETQYF | TGTGCCAGCAGTGCGCTAGCGAAACAAGAGACCCAGTACTTC
many | TRBJ2-7 | . | TRBV4-1 | CASSPTETRYEQYF | TGCGCCAGCAGCCCCACAGAAACCCGATACGAGCAGTACTTC
few | TRBJ1-5 | TRBD1 | TRBV12-3/TRBV12-4 | CASSLRFAGGNQPQHF | TGTGCCAGCAGTTTACGTTTTGCAGGGGGTAATCAGCCCCAGCATTTT
few | TRBJ2-1 | TRBD2 | TRBV12-3/TRBV12-4 | CASRPLGGLVDNEQFF | TGTGCCAGCAGACCCCTTGGGGGACTAGTCGACAATGAGCAGTTCTTC
. | TRBJ1-6 | . | TRBV5-1 | CASSLGTFYNSPLHF | TGCGCCAGCAGCTTGGGAACTTTCTATAATTCACCCCTCCACTTT
many | TRBJ2-7 | . | TRBV5-1 | CASSFPPGEQYF | TGCGCCAGCAGCTTCCCCCCCGGCGAGCAGTACTTC
few | TRBJ2-3 | TRBD1 | TRBV5-1 | CASSLGNRGDTQYF | TGCGCCAGCAGCTTGGGAAACAGGGGAGATACGCAGTATTTT
many | TRBJ2-7 | . | TRBV4-3 | CASSQDRLGDSYEQYF | TGCGCCAGCAGCCAAGATCGGCTGGGCGACTCCTACGAGCAGTACTTC
few | TRBJ2-3 | TRBD2 | TRBV3-1 | CASSHVAGGVDTQYF | TGTGCCAGCAGCCACGTAGCGGGAGGAGTAGATACGCAGTATTTT
. | TRBJ1-2 | . | TRBV6-1 | CPSSESAGNGYTF | TGTCCCAGCAGTGAATCGGCAGGGAATGGCTACACCTTC
. | TRBJ2-7 | TRBD2 | TRBV7-9 | CASSSRDTSVTSYEQYF | TGTGCCAGCAGTTCCCGCGATACTAGCGTCACCTCCTACGAGCAGTACTTC
many | TRBJ2-5 | . | TRBV7-2 | CASSLVSGSTQETQYF | TGTGCCAGCAGCTTAGTCAGCGGATCGACACAAGAGACCCAGTACTTC
. | TRBJ2-1 | TRBD2 | TRBV2 | CASSLRRGAYNEQFF | TGTGCCAGCAGCTTACGGCGGGGGGCGTACAATGAGCAGTTCTTC
few | TRBJ1-4 | TRBD1 | TRBV5-1 | CASSEGRGEEKPFF | TGCGCCAGCTCAGAGGGCAGGGGGGAGGAAAAACCGTTTTTT
. | TRBJ2-5 | . | TRBV24-1 | CATSPRGKETQYF | TGTGCCACCAGCCCCAGGGGAAAAGAGACCCAGTACTTC
. | TRBJ2-5 | TRBD2 | TRBV7-3 | CASSPTGLAGEETQYF | TGTGCCAGCAGCCCAACGGGACTAGCGGGAGAGGAGACCCAGTACTTC
. | TRBJ2-7 | . | TRBV5-1 | CANSGADEQYF | TGCGCCAACAGTGGGGCGGACGAGCAGTACTTC
. | TRBJ1-4 | TRBD1 | TRBV3-1 | CASSQVGQKEKLFF | TGTGCCAGCAGCCAAGTGGGACAGAAAGAAAAACTGTTTTTT
. | TRBJ1-3 | . | TRBV18 | CASSPSGIGNTIYF | TGTGCCAGCTCACCCTCCGGTATTGGAAACACCATATATTTT
few | TRBJ2-1 | . | TRBV19 | CASTRSGNEQFF | TGTGCCAGTACCAGATCGGGCAATGAGCAGTTCTTC
few | TRBJ2-1 | TRBD2 | TRBV6-2/TRBV6-3 | CASTQGPSGPHF | TGTGCCAGCACCCAGGGGCCTAGCGGGCCCCATTTC
. | TRBJ2-3 | TRBD2 | TRBV6-5 | CASSRREGTDTQYF | TGTGCCAGCAGTCGACGGGAGGGCACAGATACGCAGTATTTT
. | TRBJ2-5 | . | TRBV5-1 | CASNDGFQETQYF | TGCGCCAGCAACGACGGTTTCCAAGAGACCCAGTACTTC
. | TRBJ2-5 | TRBD1 | TRBV18 | CASSPSTGRETQYF | TGTGCCAGCTCACCATCGACAGGGAGAGAGACCCAGTACTTC
. | TRBJ1-1 | TRBD1 | TRBV20-1 | CSARDPRRGGDTEAFF | TGCAGTGCTAGAGATCCCCGCAGAGGGGGCGACACTGAAGCTTTCTTT
. | TRBJ2-7 | . | TRBV4-2 | CASSQGARADSYEQYF | TGTGCCAGCAGCCAAGGGGCTAGGGCGGACTCCTACGAGCAGTACTTC
. | TRBJ1-5 | . | TRBV20-1 | CSAEDRDGHQPRHF | TGCAGTGCAGAAGATAGGGACGGCCATCAGCCCCGGCATTTT
few | TRBJ2-7 | TRBD2 | TRBV28 | CASSPRRVAGGLNEQYF | TGTGCCAGCAGTCCCCGACGAGTGGCGGGAGGGCTCAACGAGCAGTACTTC
. | TRBJ1-2 | . | TRBV10-3 | CAISESKDGNYGYTF | TGTGCCATCAGTGAGTCGAAGGACGGTAACTATGGCTACACCTTC